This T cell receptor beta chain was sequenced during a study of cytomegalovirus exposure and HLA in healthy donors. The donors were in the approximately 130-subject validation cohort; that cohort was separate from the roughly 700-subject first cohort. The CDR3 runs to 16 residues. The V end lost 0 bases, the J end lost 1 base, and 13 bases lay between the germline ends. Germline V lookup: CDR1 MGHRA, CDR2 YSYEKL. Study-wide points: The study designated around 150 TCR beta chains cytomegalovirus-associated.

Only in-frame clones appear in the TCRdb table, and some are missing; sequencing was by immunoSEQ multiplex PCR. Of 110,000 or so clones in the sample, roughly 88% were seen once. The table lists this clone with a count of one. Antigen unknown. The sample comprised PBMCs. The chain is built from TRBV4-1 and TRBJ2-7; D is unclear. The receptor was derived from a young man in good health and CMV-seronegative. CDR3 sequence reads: CASSQEGGQLSYEQYF. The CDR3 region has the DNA TGCGCCAGCAGCCAAGAGGGTGGGCAGCTTTCCTACGAGCAGTACTTC.